This passage covers 5 T cell receptor beta chains from one sample sequenced in a study of regulatory T cells in long-lasting Graves disease. Time point: newly diagnosed GD, antithyroid drugs for less than 3 months. Generation of the TCR library employed RNA extracted from PBMCs. Arm-PCR of CDR3 regions and iRepertoire HTBI primers were used to build TCR beta libraries. Via MiXCR, TCRdb re-called the multiplex PCR reads, giving one row per CDR3 protein. This sample has about 440,000 distinct CDR3 sequences; about 16% occur once, and the top ten carry around 10%. In addition, the sample was reused for a study of T cells in Graves' hyperthyroidism and ophthalmopathy.

Material: peripheral blood mononuclear cells (PBMCs), obtained at new diagnosis, from a patient treated with antithyroid drugs. The receptors shown here come from a woman aged 30 to 39 with Graves disease.

Ten or more counts support this clonotype. The chain links TRBV7-3 to TRBJ2-1; D uncertain. The CDR3 is 13 amino acids. Trimming left V 2 bases short and J 8 bases short, with 10 bases between. Looked up from germline, CDR1 is SGHTA and CDR2 is FQGTGA. The CDR3 nucleotides read TGTGCCAGCAGCTTAGGAATACATGATGAGCAGTTCTTC. Translating gives CASSLGIHDEQFF. The full variable domain, completed using reference TRBV7-3 and TRBJ2-1, is GAGVSQTPSNKVTEKGKYVELRCDPISGHTALYWYRQSLGQGPEFLIYFQGTGAADDSGLPNDRFFAVRPEGSVSTLKIQRTERGDSAVYLCASSLGIHDEQFFGPGTRLTVL.

Comment on this clonotype: A junction end diverges from the germline sequence, so it may reflect a read error. The chain is built from TRBV10-1 and TRBJ1-3, with D possibly matching TRBD1 (5 bases). Germline-derived CDR1 and CDR2 are WNHNN and SYGVQD (reference sequence). The CDR3 runs 13 residues. CDR3 coding DNA: TGCGCCAGCTCCCCCTCCGGGGGAAGCACCATATATTTT. Amino acids: CASSPSGGSTIYF.

Many counts were recorded for this clonotype. The chain is built from TRBV6-1 and TRBJ2-1; 10 nucleotides align to TRBD2. CDR1 is MNHNS, CDR2 SASEGT, per germline. V lost 7 bases to trimming and J lost 10 bases; unmatched junction nucleotides: 13. The CDR3 has 15 amino acids. The CDR3 spells CASTRASGGSGEQFF. In DNA form, the CDR3 reads TGTGCCAGCACCAGAGCTAGCGGGGGTAGCGGGGAGCAGTTCTTC.

There are many counts of this clonotype. The chain joins TRBV20-1 to TRBJ1-6; maybe TRBD1 (6 bases). This CDR3 is 13 amino acids long. Per the germline V gene, CDR1 is DFQATT and CDR2 is SNEGSKA (reference sequence). V gave up 5 bases and J gave up 9 bases, with 14 bases separating them. The CDR3: CSAPGELTSPLHF. The CDR3 DNA follows: TGCAGTGCTCCAGGGGAATTGACTTCACCCCTCCACTTT.

This clonotype was observed at least ten times. The chain combines TRBV3-1 with TRBJ1-3; D uncertain. Germline V gene lookup returns CDR1 LGHDT and CDR2 YNNKEL (reference sequence). This CDR3 is 15 amino acids long. Trimming left V 5 bases short and J 0 bases short, with 11 bases between. The CDR3 DNA follows: TGTGCCAGCAGCGGGATTAGCTTCTCTGGAAACACCATATATTTT. This sequence encodes CASSGISFSGNTIYF. Together with reference TRBV3-1 and TRBJ1-3, the CDR3 gives the full variable domain: DTAVSQTPKYLVTQMGNDKSIKCEQNLGHDTMYWYKQDSKKFLKIMFSYNNKELIINETVPNRFSPKSPDKAHLNLHINSLELGDSAVYFCASSGISFSGNTIYFGEGSWLTVV.